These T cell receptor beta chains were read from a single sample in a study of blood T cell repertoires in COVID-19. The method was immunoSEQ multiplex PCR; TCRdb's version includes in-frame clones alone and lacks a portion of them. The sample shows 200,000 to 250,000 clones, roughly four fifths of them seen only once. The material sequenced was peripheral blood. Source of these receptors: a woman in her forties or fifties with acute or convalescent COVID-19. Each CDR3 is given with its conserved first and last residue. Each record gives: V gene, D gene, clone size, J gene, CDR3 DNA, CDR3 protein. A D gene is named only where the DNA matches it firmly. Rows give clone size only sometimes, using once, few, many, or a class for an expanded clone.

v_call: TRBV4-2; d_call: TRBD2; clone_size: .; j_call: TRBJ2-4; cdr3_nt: TGTGCCAGCAGCCAAGGACTAGCGACTGCCAAAAACATTCAGTACTTC; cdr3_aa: CASSQGLATAKNIQYF
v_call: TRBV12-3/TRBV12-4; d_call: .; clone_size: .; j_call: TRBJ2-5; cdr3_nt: TGTGCCAGCAGTCCTGACAGAACAGAGACCCAGTACTTC; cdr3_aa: CASSPDRTETQYF
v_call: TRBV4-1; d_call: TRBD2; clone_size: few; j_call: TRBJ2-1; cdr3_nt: TGCGCCAGCAGCAGCTGGACTAGCCGAGGGGGTGAGCAGTTCTTC; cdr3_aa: CASSSWTSRGGEQFF
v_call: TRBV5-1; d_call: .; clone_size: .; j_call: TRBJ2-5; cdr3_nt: TGCGCCAGCAGCTTGAGGGGGATGGAGACCCAGTACTTC; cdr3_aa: CASSLRGMETQYF
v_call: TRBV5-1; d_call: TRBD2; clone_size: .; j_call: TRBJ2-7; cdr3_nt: TGCGCCAGCAGCTTGACTAGCGGGGGGTACGAGCAGTACTTC; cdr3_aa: CASSLTSGGYEQYF
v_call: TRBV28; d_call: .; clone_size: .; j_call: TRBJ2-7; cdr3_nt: TGTGCCAGCAGTCCGGGGGACCTCTCCTACGAGCAGTACTTC; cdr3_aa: CASSPGDLSYEQYF
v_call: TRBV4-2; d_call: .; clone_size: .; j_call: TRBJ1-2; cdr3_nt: TGTGCCAGCAGCCAAGATAACGGGGGCTATGGCTACACCTTC; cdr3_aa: CASSQDNGGYGYTF
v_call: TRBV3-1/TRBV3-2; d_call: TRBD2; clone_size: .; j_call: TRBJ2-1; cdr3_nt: TGTGCCAGCAGCCAACACCCCGGGCTAGCGGGAACCTATGAGCAGTTCTTC; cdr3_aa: CASSQHPGLAGTYEQFF
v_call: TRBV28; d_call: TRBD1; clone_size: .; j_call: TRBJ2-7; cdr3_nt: TGTGCCAGCAGAACCAGACAGGGGTCCTACGAGCAGTACTTC; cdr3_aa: CASRTRQGSYEQYF
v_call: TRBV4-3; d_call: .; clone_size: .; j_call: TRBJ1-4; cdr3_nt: TGCGCCAGCAGCCAGGAGACAGTTGCAACTAATGAAAAACTGTTTTTT; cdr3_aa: CASSQETVATNEKLFF
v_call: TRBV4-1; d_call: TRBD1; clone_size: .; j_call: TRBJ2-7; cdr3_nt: TGCGCCAGCAGTCTGACAGGGGGAGAGCAGTACTTC; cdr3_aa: CASSLTGGEQYF
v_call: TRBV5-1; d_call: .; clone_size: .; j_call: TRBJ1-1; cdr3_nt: TGCGCCAGCAGCTTGACGAGAAAGAACACTGAAGCTTTCTTT; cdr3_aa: CASSLTRKNTEAFF
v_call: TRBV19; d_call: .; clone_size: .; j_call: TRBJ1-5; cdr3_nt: TGTGCCAGTGTAACACAGGAAAATAGCAATCAGCCCCAGCATTTT; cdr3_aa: CASVTQENSNQPQHF
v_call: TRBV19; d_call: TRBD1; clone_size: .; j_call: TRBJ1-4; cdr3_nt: TGTGCCACCCACAGGGGCCGCTCAACTAATGAAAAACTGTTTTTT; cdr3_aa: CATHRGRSTNEKLFF
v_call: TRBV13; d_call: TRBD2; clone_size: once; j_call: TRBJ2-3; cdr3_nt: TGTGCCAGCAGCTCCCTGACTAGCGGGGGGCCGAGCACAGATACGCAGTATTTT; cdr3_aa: CASSSLTSGGPSTDTQYF
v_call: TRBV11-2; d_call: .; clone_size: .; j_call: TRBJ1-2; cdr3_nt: TGTGCCAGCAGCCCACAGGGCTATGGCTACACCTTC; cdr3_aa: CASSPQGYGYTF
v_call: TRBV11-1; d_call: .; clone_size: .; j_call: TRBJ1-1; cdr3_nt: TGTGCCAGCAGCCAAGGCACAGGGTGGACTGAAGCTTTCTTT; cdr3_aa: CASSQGTGWTEAFF
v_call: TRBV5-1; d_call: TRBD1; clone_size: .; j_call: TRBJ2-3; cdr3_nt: TGCGCCAGCAGCTTTATCCCAGGGGGCGCCACAGATACGCAGTATTTT; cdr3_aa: CASSFIPGGATDTQYF
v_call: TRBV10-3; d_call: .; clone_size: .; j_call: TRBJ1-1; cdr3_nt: TGTGCCATCAGCGGCGGGGAGCGGAACACTGAAGCTTTCTTT; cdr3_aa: CAISGGERNTEAFF
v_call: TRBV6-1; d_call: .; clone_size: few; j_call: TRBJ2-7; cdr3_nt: TGTGCCAGCAGTGAAAATCATGTCGGGACACTTTTCGACGAGCAGTACTTC; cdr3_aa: CASSENHVGTLFDEQYF
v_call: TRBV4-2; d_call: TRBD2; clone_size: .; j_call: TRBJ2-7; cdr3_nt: TGTGCCAGCAGCCATGGGACTAGCGGCTCCTACGAGCAGTACTTC; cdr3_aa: CASSHGTSGSYEQYF
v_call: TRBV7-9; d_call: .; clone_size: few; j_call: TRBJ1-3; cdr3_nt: TGTGCCAGCAGCGCCCACGGACTGAGCTCTGGAAACACCATATATTTT; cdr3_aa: CASSAHGLSSGNTIYF
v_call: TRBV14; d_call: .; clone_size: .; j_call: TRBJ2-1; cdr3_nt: TGTGCCAGCAGCCAATTCGCGAGCCATGAGCAGTTCTTC; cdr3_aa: CASSQFASHEQFF
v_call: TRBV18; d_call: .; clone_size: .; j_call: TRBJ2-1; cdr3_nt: TGTGCCAGCTCGCCGGGGTGGACAGAAGACAATGAGCAGTTCTTC; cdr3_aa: CASSPGWTEDNEQFF
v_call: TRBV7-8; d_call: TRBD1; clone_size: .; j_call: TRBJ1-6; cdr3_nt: TGTGCCAGCAGCCCCCGGGACAGGAGCTCCTATAATTCACCCCTCCACTTT; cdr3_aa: CASSPRDRSSYNSPLHF
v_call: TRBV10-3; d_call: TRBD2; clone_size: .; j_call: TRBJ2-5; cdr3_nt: TGTGCCATCAGTGAGTCTGGGCTAGCGGGAAAGTCGGAGACCCAGTACTTC; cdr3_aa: CAISESGLAGKSETQYF
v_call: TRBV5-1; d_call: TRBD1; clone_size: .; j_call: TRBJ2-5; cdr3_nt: TGCGCCAGCAGCATGGGACAGGGGGAAGAGACCCAGTACTTC; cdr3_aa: CASSMGQGEETQYF
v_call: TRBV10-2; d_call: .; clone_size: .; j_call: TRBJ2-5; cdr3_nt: TGCGCCAGCAGTCAGGGAAGGGAGACCCAGTACTTC; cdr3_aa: CASSQGRETQYF
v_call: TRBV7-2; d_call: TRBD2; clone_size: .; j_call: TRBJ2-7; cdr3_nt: TGTGCCAGCAGCATCGGACTAGCGGGGGGGCAGTACGAGCAGTACTTC; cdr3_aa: CASSIGLAGGQYEQYF